The entry below gives a single T cell receptor beta chain sequence along with its context. Its antigen is currently unknown. One junction end does not reproduce the germline sequence, and a read error may be involved. Germline V gene data show CDR1 as SGHDN and CDR2 as FVKESK. This CDR3 has 15 amino acids. The data stem from a study of T cell repertoires in cytomegalovirus infection. The wider study: Based on public TCR beta signatures, there were indications of CMV infection and of a matching HLA type. Regarding the study as a whole: Cumulative frequency (of public TCR beta family members) identified carriers of CMV plus the relevant HLA. Dominating the ex vivo response were HLA-C-restricted CMV-specific TCR beta clonotypes.

TCRdb itself ran the reads through MiXCR, one entry per CDR3 protein. The sample carries some 700,000 distinct CDR3 sequences, roughly 35% recorded once. The chain is built from TRBV14 and TRBJ1-2, with D possibly matching TRBD1 (6 bases). Sequences were obtained from PBMCs. This receptor was obtained from a human donor in good health (CMV status not recorded). Some clones in this sample may be carry-over from other donors' samples. The CDR3 loop is CASSKGGAGVYCYTF. The CDR3 bases are TGTGCCAGCAGCAAAGGGGGGGCTGGGGTCTATTGCTACACCTTC.